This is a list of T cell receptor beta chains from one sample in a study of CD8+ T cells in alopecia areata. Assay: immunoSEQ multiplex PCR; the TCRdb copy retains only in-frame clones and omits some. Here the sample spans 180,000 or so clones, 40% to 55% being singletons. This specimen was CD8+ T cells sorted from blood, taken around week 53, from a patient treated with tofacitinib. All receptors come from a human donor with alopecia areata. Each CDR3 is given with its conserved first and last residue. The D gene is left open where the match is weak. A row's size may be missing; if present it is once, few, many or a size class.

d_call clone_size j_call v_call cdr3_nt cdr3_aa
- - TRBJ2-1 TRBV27 TGTGCCAGCAGTTTCACCCACGTTAGTGGGGAAGGGTTCTTC CASSFTHVSGEGFF
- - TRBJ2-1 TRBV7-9 TGTGCCAGCAGCCCCTCGATGAGGGCCCACAATGAGCAGTTCTTC CASSPSMRAHNEQFF
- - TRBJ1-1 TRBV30 TGTGCCTGGAGTGTCACGAACACTGAAGCTTTCTTT CAWSVTNTEAFF
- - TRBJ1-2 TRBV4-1 TGCGCCAGCGCCGGGGAAAATTATGGCTACACCTTC CASAGENYGYTF
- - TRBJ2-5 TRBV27 TGTGCCAGCAGTTTAACCCGGAGCCTTCAAGAGACCCAGTACTTC CASSLTRSLQETQYF
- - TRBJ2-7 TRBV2 TGTGCCAGCAATTCGGACGCACCCTACGAGCAGTACTTC CASNSDAPYEQYF
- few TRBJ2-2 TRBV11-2 TGTGCCAGCAGCTTAGGGTCCGGACGGCGAAGTACCGGGGAGCTGTTTTTT CASSLGSGRRSTGELFF
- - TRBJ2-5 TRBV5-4 TGTGCCAGCAGCGCCACTTTAGAGACCCAGTACTTC CASSATLETQYF
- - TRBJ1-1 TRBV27 TGTGCCAGCAACCAGGACGGGAACACTGAAGCTTTCTTT CASNQDGNTEAFF
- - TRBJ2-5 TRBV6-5 TGTGCCAGCCTCGGCGTTGGGGAGACCCAGTACTTC CASLGVGETQYF
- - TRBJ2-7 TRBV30 TGTGCCTGGAGTGGCGCGAACCCCTACGAGCAGTACTTC CAWSGANPYEQYF
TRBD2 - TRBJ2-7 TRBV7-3 TGTGCCAGCAGCTTGGCGGGGGGCTCCTACGAGCAGTACTTC CASSLAGGSYEQYF
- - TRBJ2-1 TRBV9 TGTGCCAGCAGCCCCCAGCCGGATTTGATCAATGAGCAGTTCTTC CASSPQPDLINEQFF
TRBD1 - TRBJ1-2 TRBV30 TGTGCCGGTCCGGGACAGGGGTATGGCTACACCTTC CAGPGQGYGYTF
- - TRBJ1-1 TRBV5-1 TGCGCCAGCAGCTTGTCAGGGTGGACTGAAGCTTTCTTT CASSLSGWTEAFF
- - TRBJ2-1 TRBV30 TGTGCCTGGGTGGGGGGGCACTACAATGAGCAGTTCTTC CAWVGGHYNEQFF
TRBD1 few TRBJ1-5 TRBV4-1 TGCGCCAGCAGCCAACGGGACAGCCCTAATCAGCCCCAGCATTTT CASSQRDSPNQPQHF
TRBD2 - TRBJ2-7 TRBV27 TGTGCCAGCAGTTTCGGGAGGGAGGGGTACGAGCAGTACTTC CASSFGREGYEQYF
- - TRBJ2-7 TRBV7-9 TGTGCCAGCAGCTTAGGACCAGGGTACGAGCAGTACTTC CASSLGPGYEQYF
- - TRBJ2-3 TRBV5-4 TGTGCCAGCAGCGAGATCCCGGGGGAAGGGACGCAGTATTTT CASSEIPGEGTQYF
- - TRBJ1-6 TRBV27 TGTGCCAGCAGTTTAGGACGGGGTTCACCCCTCCACTTT CASSLGRGSPLHF
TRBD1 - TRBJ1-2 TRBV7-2 TGTGCCAGCAGCTTCGGACAGGATTATGGCTACACCTTC CASSFGQDYGYTF
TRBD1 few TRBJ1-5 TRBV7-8 TGTGCCAGCAGCCTCCCAGGGGGGACTGCTGGGCTGAATCAGCCCCAGCATTTT CASSLPGGTAGLNQPQHF
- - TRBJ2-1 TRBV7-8 TGTGCCAGCAGCTTATATAGGGGTCAGACCAATGAGCAGTTCTTC CASSLYRGQTNEQFF
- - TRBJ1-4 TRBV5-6 TGTGCCAGCAGCTTGGGCACAGTTCGCGGTGAAAAACTGTTTTTT CASSLGTVRGEKLFF
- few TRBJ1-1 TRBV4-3 TGCGCCAGCAGCCAAGGCTTTCTGTCGGAGAACACTGAAGCTTTCTTT CASSQGFLSENTEAFF
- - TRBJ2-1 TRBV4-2 TGTGCCAGCAGCCCCCTAGCGATATCCTACAATGAGCAGTTCTTC CASSPLAISYNEQFF
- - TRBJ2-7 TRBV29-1 TGCAGCGTCGGCGGACAGCTGGGCGAGCAGTACTTC CSVGGQLGEQYF
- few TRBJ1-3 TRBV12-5 TGTGCTAGTGGTTTGGCAGGCTCTGGAAACACCATATATTTT CASGLAGSGNTIYF
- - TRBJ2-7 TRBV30 TGTGCCTGGAGTGTACGGCAATTACTCTCCTACGAGCAGTACTTC CAWSVRQLLSYEQYF
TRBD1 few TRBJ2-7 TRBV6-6 TGTGCCAGCAACTCCCGGGACAGGGGGGACTACGAGCAGTACTTC CASNSRDRGDYEQYF
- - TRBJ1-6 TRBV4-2 TGTGCCAGCAGCCAAGGGCGAGTTTCACCCCTCCACTTT CASSQGRVSPLHF
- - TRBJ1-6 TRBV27 TGTGCCAGCAGTCTGGGCCCTTATTCACCCCTCCACTTT CASSLGPYSPLHF
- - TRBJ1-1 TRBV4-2 TGTGCCAGCAGCCAAGATGTCGTGACGAGCCAAGCTTTCTTT CASSQDVVTSQAFF
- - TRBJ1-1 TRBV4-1 TGCGCCAGCAGGGGTATGAACACTGAAGCTTTCTTT CASRGMNTEAFF
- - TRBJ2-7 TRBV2 TGTGCCAGCAGTGAAGGAACAGGGCTACAGACCTACGAGCAGTACTTC CASSEGTGLQTYEQYF
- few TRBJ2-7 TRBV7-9 TGTGCCAGCAGCTTAATTGGTGGCCAGGCTTACGAGCAGTACTTC CASSLIGGQAYEQYF
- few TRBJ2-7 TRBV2 TGTGCCAGCTCCATGCCTGAGGGCACCGAGCAGTACTTC CASSMPEGTEQYF
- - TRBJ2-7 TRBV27 TGTGCCAGCAGTCCCTCCCGCAGGGACTCCTACGAGCAGTACTTC CASSPSRRDSYEQYF
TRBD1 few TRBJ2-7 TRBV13 TGTGCCAGCAGCCCCCGGACAGGGGGGCGCGAGCAGTACTTC CASSPRTGGREQYF
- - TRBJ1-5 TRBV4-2 TGTGCCAGCAGCCAAGAGGGGGGGATTCAGCCCCAGCATTTT CASSQEGGIQPQHF
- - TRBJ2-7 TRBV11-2 TGTGCCAGCAGCTTCGGGACTCCGACTTACGAGCAGTACTTC CASSFGTPTYEQYF